The source of this T cell receptor beta chain is a study of T cells in tuberculosis. This CDR3 has 15 amino acids. Trimming took off 5 bases at V and 0 bases at J, with 10 bases between the two ends. Germline V gene data show CDR1 as SGHAT and CDR2 as FQNNGV. The study's findings and limits: GMM-specific TCRs were nearer to active tuberculosis alpha repertoires, suggesting expansion.

Latent tuberculosis screening used tuberculin skin test and IGRA at entry. Notes on this clone: What it binds is not known.

Measured with immunoSEQ multiplex PCR; TCRdb has only the in-frame clones, and not every one. The table has about 22,000 clones, more than 95% seen once. The chain carries TRBV11-2 and TRBJ1-4; tentatively, D is TRBD1 (5 bases). The source is a donor between 10 and 29 years old with latent tuberculosis or without tuberculosis infection. Sequencing was performed on PBMCs. The CDR3 is CASSLQQATNEKLFF. The CDR3 DNA is TGTGCCAGCAGCCTGCAACAGGCAACTAATGAAAAACTGTTTTTT.